This passage covers 9 T cell receptor beta chains from one sample sequenced in a study of T cell responses to AZD1222 COVID-19 vaccine. Libraries were prepared by immunoSEQ multiplex PCR; TCRdb keeps only in-frame clonotypes and omits some of them. The sample holds 100,000 to 150,000 clones, roughly nine tenths seen once. This sample comprised peripheral blood, obtained on day 0 of AZD1222 vaccination. These receptors originate from an adult in good health.

This clone appeared a single time. The chain recombines TRBV7-8 with TRBJ1-2; D is possibly TRBD1 (6 bases). The V gene's germline CDR1 is SGHVS and CDR2 FQNEAQ. V lost 5 bases and J lost 7, with 23 bases in between. The CDR3 consists of 16 residues. This CDR3 reads CASSHTGFGNQIGYTF. The CDR3 DNA follows: TGTGCCAGCAGCCACACAGGGTTTGGCAACCAGATTGGCTACACCTTC.

There are a few counts of this clone. The chain has TRBV12-3 or TRBV12-4 and TRBJ1-1; D perhaps matches TRBD1 (5 bases). The CDR3 spans 12 residues. V was shortened by 1 base and J by 10 bases, with 10 bases between the two germline ends. The CDR3 spells CASSLGGLVAFF. For the CDR3, the DNA is TGTGCCAGCAGTTTAGGGGGGTTGGTAGCTTTCTTT.

Only a few counts were recorded for this clone. The rearrangement uses TRBV7-9 and TRBJ2-2; no clear D gene. There are 13 residues in the CDR3. Germline V CDR1 and CDR2: SEHNR, FQNEAQ (reference sequence). V was pared by 1 base and J by 6 bases, with 6 bases between. The CDR3 bases are TGTGCCAGCAGCTTAGTAAGGGCCGGGGAGCTGTTTTTT. As protein: CASSLVRAGELFF.

Concerning this clone itself: The identical CDR3 is also encoded by other nucleotide sequences in the sample. The J gene is TRBJ1-4, the V gene TRBV6-5; 9 bases match TRBD1. CDR1 MNHEY and CDR2 SVGAGI come from the germline V gene. The CDR3 runs to 14 residues. The V gene end was trimmed by 6 bases and the J gene end by 8 bases; junction bases not matched to a gene: 7. The CDR3 DNA sequence: TGTGCCAGCAGACGACAGGGGGGCGGAGAAAAACTGTTTTTT. This encodes CASRRQGGGEKLFF.

The chain uses TRBV2 and TRBJ1-5; D call uncertain. V was trimmed by 2 bases and J by 0 bases, leaving 8 bases between them. Germline-derived CDR1 and CDR2 are SNHLY and FYNNEI. CDR3 length equals 15 residues. The DNA for the CDR3 is TGTGCCAGCAGTGAAAGGAGAAATAGCAATCAGCCCCAGCATTTT. Its translation: CASSERRNSNQPQHF.

V and J are TRBV27 and TRBJ1-2, with D uncertain. This CDR3 is built from 13 residues. The V end lost 0 bases, the J end lost 8 bases, and 10 bases lay between the germline ends. The V gene's germline CDR1 is MNHEY and CDR2 SMNVEV (reference sequence). The CDR3 protein is CASSLSISSGYTF. Here the CDR3 DNA reads TGTGCCAGCAGTTTATCGATCAGTTCCGGCTACACCTTC.

The chain couples TRBV3-1 (or the pseudogene TRBV3-2) to TRBJ2-3; D remains ambiguous. The length of the CDR3 is 13 residues. The germline V gene encodes CDR1 LGHDT and CDR2 YNNKEL (reference sequence). V dropped 4 bases and J dropped 6 bases, with 11 bases sitting between them. CDR3 in DNA: TGTGCCAGCAGCCCGGCCGGAATGGATACGCAGTATTTT. It translates to CASSPAGMDTQYF.

The gene calls are TRBV3-1 (or the pseudogene TRBV3-2) and TRBJ1-5; a weak D match, TRBD1 (5 bases). The V gene's germline CDR1 is LGHDT and CDR2 YNNKEL (reference sequence). Deletions cut 1 base from V and 1 base from J, with 8 bases between. The CDR3 spans 15 residues. The CDR3 region is CASSQGRGSNQPQHF. CDR3 DNA: TGTGCCAGCAGCCAAGGGAGGGGAAGCAATCAGCCCCAGCATTTT.

This chain connects TRBV6-5 to TRBJ2-7; TRBD2 might be the D (6 bases). The V gene lost 7 bases and the J gene lost 3 bases, with 13 bases spanning the gap. CDR3 size: 13 residues. Germline values: CDR1 MNHEY, CDR2 SVGAGI. For the CDR3, the DNA is TGTGCCAGCACCCCCAGGGAGGTCTACGAGCAGTACTTC. Its protein is CASTPREVYEQYF.